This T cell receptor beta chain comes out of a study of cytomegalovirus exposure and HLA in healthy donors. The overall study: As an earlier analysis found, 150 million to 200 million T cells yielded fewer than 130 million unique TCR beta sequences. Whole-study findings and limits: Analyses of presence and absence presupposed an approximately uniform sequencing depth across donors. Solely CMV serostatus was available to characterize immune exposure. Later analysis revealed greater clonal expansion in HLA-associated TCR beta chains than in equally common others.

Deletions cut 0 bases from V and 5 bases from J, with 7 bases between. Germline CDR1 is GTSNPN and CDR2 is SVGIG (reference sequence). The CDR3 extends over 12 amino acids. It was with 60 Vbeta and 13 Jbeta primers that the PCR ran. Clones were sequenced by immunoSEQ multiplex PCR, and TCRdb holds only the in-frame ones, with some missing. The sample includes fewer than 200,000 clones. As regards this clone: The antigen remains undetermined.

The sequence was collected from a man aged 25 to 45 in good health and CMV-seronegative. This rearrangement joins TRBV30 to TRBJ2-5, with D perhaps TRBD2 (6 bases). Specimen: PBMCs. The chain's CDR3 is CAWSVLAETQYF. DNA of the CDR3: TGTGCCTGGAGTGTACTAGCCGAGACCCAGTACTTC. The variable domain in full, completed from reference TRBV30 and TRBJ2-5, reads SQTIHQWPATLVQPVGSPLSLECTVEGTSNPNLYWYRQAAGRGLQLLFYSVGIGQISSEVPQNLSASRPQDRQFILSSKKLLLSDSGFYLCAWSVLAETQYFGPGTRLLVL.